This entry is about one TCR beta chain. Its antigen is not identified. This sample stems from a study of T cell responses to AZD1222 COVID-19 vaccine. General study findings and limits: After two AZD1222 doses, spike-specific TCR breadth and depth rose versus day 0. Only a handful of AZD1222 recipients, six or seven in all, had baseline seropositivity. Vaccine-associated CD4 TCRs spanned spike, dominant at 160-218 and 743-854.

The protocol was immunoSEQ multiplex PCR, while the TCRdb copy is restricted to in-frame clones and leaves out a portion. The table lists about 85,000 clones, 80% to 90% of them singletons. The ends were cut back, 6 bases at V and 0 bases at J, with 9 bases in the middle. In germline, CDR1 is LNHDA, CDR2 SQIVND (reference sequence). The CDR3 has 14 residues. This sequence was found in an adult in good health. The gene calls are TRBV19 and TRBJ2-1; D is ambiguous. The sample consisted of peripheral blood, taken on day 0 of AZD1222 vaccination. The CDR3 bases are TGTGCCAGTAGGGAGAGAGGCTCCTACAATGAGCAGTTCTTC. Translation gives CASRERGSYNEQFF.